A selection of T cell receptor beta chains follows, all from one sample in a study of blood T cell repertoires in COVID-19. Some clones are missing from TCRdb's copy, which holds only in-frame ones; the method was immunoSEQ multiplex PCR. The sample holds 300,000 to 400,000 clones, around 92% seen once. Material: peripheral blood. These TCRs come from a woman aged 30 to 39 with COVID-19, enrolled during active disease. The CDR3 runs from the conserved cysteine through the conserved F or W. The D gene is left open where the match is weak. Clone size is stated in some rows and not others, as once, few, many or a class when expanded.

CASSFTGTQPQHF | TGTGCCAGCAGTTTCACAGGGACTCAGCCCCAGCATTTT | - | - | TRBJ1-5 | TRBV27
CASSPGVNTEAFF | TGTGCCAGCTCACCGGGAGTGAACACTGAAGCTTTCTTT | - | - | TRBJ1-1 | TRBV18
CASSMIMPGGGGTDTQYF | TGTGCCAGTAGTATGATTATGCCGGGGGGGGGTGGCACAGATACGCAGTATTTT | - | TRBD2 | TRBJ2-3 | TRBV19
CASSLSDRVWEKLFF | TGTGCCAGCAGCCTAAGCGACCGGGTATGGGAAAAACTGTTTTTT | - | - | TRBJ1-4 | TRBV11-2
CASSPETGSGNTIYF | TGCGCCAGCAGCCCGGAGACAGGGAGCGGAAACACCATATATTTT | - | TRBD1 | TRBJ1-3 | TRBV5-1
CASSDSSGLSYNEQFF | TGTGCCAGCAGTGACTCTAGCGGGCTTTCCTACAATGAGCAGTTCTTC | few | TRBD2 | TRBJ2-1 | TRBV6-4
CASSYSKQGAHEKLFF | TGTGCCAGCAGTTATTCCAAACAGGGGGCTCATGAAAAACTGTTTTTT | once | TRBD1 | TRBJ1-4 | TRBV6-2/TRBV6-3
CASTASGRWNEQFF | TGTGCCAGCACCGCTAGCGGGAGGTGGAATGAGCAGTTCTTC | - | TRBD2 | TRBJ2-1 | TRBV7-8
CASSYQTSGRWQFF | TGTGCCAGCAGTTACCAAACTAGCGGGAGATGGCAGTTCTTC | - | TRBD2 | TRBJ2-1 | TRBV6-2/TRBV6-3
CASSVEGGLQPQHF | TGTGCCAGCAGCGTAGAAGGTGGACTCCAGCCCCAGCATTTT | - | - | TRBJ1-5 | TRBV9
CASSDRGLQFF | TGCGCCAGCAGTGATAGAGGTCTGCAGTTCTTC | - | - | TRBJ2-1 | TRBV10-2
CASSPTEQETQYF | TGTGCCAGCAGTCCCACAGAGCAAGAGACCCAGTACTTC | - | - | TRBJ2-5 | TRBV27
CASSGQGLVNTEAFF | TGTGCCAGCAGTGGTCAGGGGTTGGTGAACACTGAAGCTTTCTTT | - | - | TRBJ1-1 | TRBV2
CASSYPGLSPYNEQFF | TGTGCCAGCAGCTACCCGGGACTTTCACCTTACAATGAGCAGTTCTTC | - | - | TRBJ2-1 | TRBV5-8
CASRYGGWEMNTEAFF | TGTGCCAGCAGGTACGGAGGCTGGGAAATGAACACTGAAGCTTTCTTT | - | - | TRBJ1-1 | TRBV6-5
CASSQAWGTGDNEQFF | TGTGCCAGCAGCCAAGCGTGGGGGACAGGGGACAATGAGCAGTTCTTC | few | TRBD1 | TRBJ2-1 | TRBV3-1/TRBV3-2
CASSQQGNTEAFF | TGTGCCAGTAGTCAACAGGGGAACACTGAAGCTTTCTTT | - | - | TRBJ1-1 | TRBV19
CASSQDRGREKLFF | TGTGCCAGCAGCCAAGACAGGGGTCGTGAAAAACTGTTTTTT | - | - | TRBJ1-4 | TRBV3-1/TRBV3-2
CASSLRGFTDTQYF | TGTGCCAGCAGCTTACGGGGGTTCACAGATACGCAGTATTTT | - | - | TRBJ2-3 | TRBV13
CASSLDIRFMNTEAFF | TGTGCCAGCAGCTTAGACATCCGATTCATGAACACTGAAGCTTTCTTT | - | - | TRBJ1-1 | TRBV7-9
CASSLGGAGARAGNTIYF | TGTGCCAGCAGCTTAGGAGGGGCGGGGGCGCGCGCTGGAAACACCATATATTTT | - | - | TRBJ1-3 | TRBV5-4
CASSLVGALENEQFF | TGCGCCAGCAGCTTGGTGGGGGCCCTCGAGAATGAGCAGTTCTTC | - | - | TRBJ2-1 | TRBV5-1
CASSQEGLPNYGYTF | TGCGCCAGCAGCCAAGAGGGACTCCCTAACTATGGCTACACCTTC | - | - | TRBJ1-2 | TRBV4-3
CASSSRQGAASTDTQYF | TGTGCCAGCAGCAGCCGGCAAGGGGCGGCTAGCACAGATACGCAGTATTTT | - | - | TRBJ2-3 | TRBV11-3
CASSSEVGSGQPQHF | TGTGCCAGCAGTTCCGAGGTAGGGAGTGGTCAGCCCCAGCATTTT | - | - | TRBJ1-5 | TRBV6-2/TRBV6-3
CASSVGQGHSTDTQYF | TGTGCCAGCAGCGTCGGACAGGGCCATAGCACAGATACGCAGTATTTT | once | TRBD1 | TRBJ2-3 | TRBV9
CASSMSTASGNTIYF | TGTGCCAGTAGTATGTCGACAGCCTCTGGAAACACCATATATTTT | - | - | TRBJ1-3 | TRBV19
CASSPGGGQGYTF | TGTGCCAGCAGCCCCGGGGGTGGCCAGGGCTACACCTTC | - | - | TRBJ1-2 | TRBV5-4
CASSAGGGLGEKLFF | TGTGCCAGCAGCGCCGGGGGGGGGCTCGGCGAAAAACTGTTTTTT | - | - | TRBJ1-4 | TRBV9
CASSQSFPSPEYF | TGCGCCAGCAGTCAATCTTTCCCTTCCCCCGAGTATTTT | - | - | TRBJ2-3 | TRBV23-1
CASSHARNEQFF | TGTGCCAGCAGCCATGCTAGGAATGAGCAGTTCTTC | - | - | TRBJ2-1 | TRBV3-1/TRBV3-2
CASSLGDGTGGLRRF | TGCGCCAGCAGCTTGGGGGACGGGACAGGGGGCCTAAGACGGTTC | - | TRBD1 | TRBJ1-1 | TRBV5-1
CASQTGDHNSPLHF | TGTGCCAGCCAGACAGGGGATCATAATTCACCCCTCCACTTT | - | TRBD1 | TRBJ1-6 | TRBV27
CASSIRGSDSNQPQHF | TGTGCCAGTAGTATAAGGGGTTCAGATAGCAATCAGCCCCAGCATTTT | - | - | TRBJ1-5 | TRBV19
CASSENEGGRTDTQYF | TGTGCCAGCAGCGAGAATGAGGGCGGCCGCACAGATACGCAGTATTTT | - | - | TRBJ2-3 | TRBV9
CASSMGGDWQPQHF | TGTGCCAGTAGTATGGGAGGGGATTGGCAGCCCCAGCATTTT | - | - | TRBJ1-5 | TRBV19